The rows below give T cell receptor beta chains drawn from one sample of a study of T cell responses to AZD1222 COVID-19 vaccine. Using immunoSEQ multiplex PCR, the repertoire was profiled, and TCRdb retains in-frame clones only, with some absent. The sample records approximately 130,000 clones, 88% being singletons. The sample in question was peripheral blood, obtained 28 days after the second AZD1222 dose. The receptors derive from an adult who received the AZD1222 COVID-19 vaccine. Each CDR3 is given with its conserved first and last residue. Fields, in order: CDR3 length, V gene, J gene, clone size, D gene, CDR3 DNA, CDR3 protein. The D gene is left open where the match is weak. Clone sizes are given selectively: once, few, many, or a class where the clone is expanded.

>13|TRBV11-2|TRBJ2-2|-|-
TGTGCCAGCAGCTTTGGGGTGCCCGGGGAGCTGTTTTTT
CASSFGVPGELFF
>13|TRBV18|TRBJ1-2|once|-
TGTGCCAGCTCTCGGATTTCAGGCTATGGCTACACCTTC
CASSRISGYGYTF
>15|TRBV28|TRBJ2-3|-|-
TGTGCCAGCGGACCACAGGAGTATCTCACAGATACGCAGTATTTT
CASGPQEYLTDTQYF
>14|TRBV9|TRBJ2-7|-|-
TGTGCCAGCAGCGTAGGTCAAGGGGACTACGAGCAGTACTTC
CASSVGQGDYEQYF
>14|TRBV9|TRBJ1-5|-|-
TGTGCCAGCAGCGTAGAACCCTCGGGGCAGCCCCAGCATTTT
CASSVEPSGQPQHF
>12|TRBV27|TRBJ1-5|-|-
TGTGCCAGCAGTATACAGGGTCAGCCCCAGCATTTT
CASSIQGQPQHF
>12|TRBV6-1|TRBJ1-2|-|-
TGTGCCAGCAGCGAAGATAGCTATGGCTACACCTTC
CASSEDSYGYTF
>17|TRBV10-3|TRBJ2-3|-|TRBD2
TGTGCCATCAGTGGAGATGGTGGGGGGACTACGGGTTATACGCAGTATTTT
CAISGDGGGTTGYTQYF
>13|TRBV27|TRBJ1-2|-|-
TGTGCCAGCAGCTCTACAGGGAGAAGGGGCTACACCTTC
CASSSTGRRGYTF
>11|TRBV3-1/TRBV3-2|TRBJ2-7|once|-
TGTGCCAGCAGCTTTGACTACGAGCAGTACTTC
CASSFDYEQYF
>10|TRBV20-1|TRBJ2-1|once|-
TGCAGTGCTAGCTACAATGAGCAGTTCTTC
CSASYNEQFF
>13|TRBV7-2|TRBJ1-2|few|-
TGTGCCAGCAGCCCACAGGCCGGATATGGCTACACCTTC
CASSPQAGYGYTF
>14|TRBV3-1/TRBV3-2|TRBJ2-7|-|TRBD1
TGTGCCAGCAGCCTTGGACAGGGAACACAGGAGCAGTACTTC
CASSLGQGTQEQYF
>16|TRBV3-1/TRBV3-2|TRBJ2-3|-|TRBD2
TGTGCCAGCAGCCTTTATCTAGCGGGGCGCACAGATACGCAGTATTTT
CASSLYLAGRTDTQYF
>12|TRBV11-3|TRBJ2-1|-|-
TGTGCCAGCAGCTTAGATTGGGAGGAGCAGTTCTTC
CASSLDWEEQFF
>16|TRBV5-8|TRBJ1-1|-|-
TGTGCCAGCACTACATGGGGGGTCAGCTTCTACACTGAAGCTTTCTTT
CASTTWGVSFYTEAFF
>13|TRBV7-9|TRBJ1-2|once|-
TGTGCCAGCACCCCGGACAGAGCCTGGAGCTACACCTTC
CASTPDRAWSYTF
>18|TRBV30|TRBJ2-7|-|-
TGTGCCTGGAGTGTAAGGGCGGTCGGCGGGCCGCTGTGGTACGAGCAGTACTTC
CAWSVRAVGGPLWYEQYF
>14|TRBV5-5|TRBJ1-6|-|-
TGTGCCAGCAGCTTGGGGGGGCTTGATTCACCCCTCCACTTT
CASSLGGLDSPLHF
>14|TRBV30|TRBJ1-4|-|-
TGTGCCTGGAGTTCCGGGACACCTAATGAAAAACTGTTTTTT
CAWSSGTPNEKLFF
>17|TRBV6-1|TRBJ2-7|-|TRBD2
TGTGCCAGCAGTGCCTCAACGGGAGGCGGCGGGTACTACGAGCAGTACTTC
CASSASTGGGGYYEQYF
>14|TRBV28|TRBJ1-1|-|-
TGTGCCAGCACCCTAGAGGGGGGAATCACTGAAGCTTTCTTT
CASTLEGGITEAFF
>15|TRBV5-1|TRBJ1-1|few|-
TGCGCCAGCAGCTCGGGACGGACCCGGGGGACTGAAGCTTTCTTT
CASSSGRTRGTEAFF
>14|TRBV19|TRBJ2-7|-|-
TGTGCCAGTAGTAGGGGAGGGCCAGGGGACGAGCAGTACTTC
CASSRGGPGDEQYF
>15|TRBV27|TRBJ2-1|once|-
TGTGCCAGCAGTTTTCCGGAGGGAGCCTACAATGAGCAGTTCTTC
CASSFPEGAYNEQFF
>11|TRBV20-1|TRBJ1-3|once|-
TGCAGTGCTAGTACTGGAAACACCATATATTTT
CSASTGNTIYF
>14|TRBV5-4|TRBJ2-5|-|-
TGTGCCAGCAGCTTGGACGGTGTTCAAGAGACCCAGTACTTC
CASSLDGVQETQYF
>11|TRBV6-5|TRBJ2-2|-|-
TGTGCCATACGTCCCACCGGGGAGCTGTTTTTT
CAIRPTGELFF
>14|TRBV6-1|TRBJ2-7|once|-
TGTGCCAGCAGTGAATCAGGCAGGTTCGGCGAGCAGTACTTC
CASSESGRFGEQYF
>12|TRBV19|TRBJ1-5|-|-
TGTGCCAGTAGTATAAAGGGTCAGCCCCAGCATTTT
CASSIKGQPQHF
>16|TRBV4-2|TRBJ2-3|-|TRBD2
TGTGCCAGCAGCCAAGGCACTAGCGGGGGGGCAGATACGCAGTATTTT
CASSQGTSGGADTQYF
>13|TRBV30|TRBJ1-6|-|-
TGTGTATGTAGGGACCCCTATAATTCACCCCTCCACTTT
CVCRDPYNSPLHF
>17|TRBV30|TRBJ2-1|once|TRBD2
TGTGCCTGGAGTCCCCGTGTTAGCGGGGGGGAGTACAATGAGCAGTTCTTC
CAWSPRVSGGEYNEQFF
>16|TRBV7-3|TRBJ2-3|-|TRBD2
TGTGCCAGCAGCCCCGGGGCTAGCGGGGCGACAGATACGCAGTATTTT
CASSPGASGATDTQYF
>14|TRBV29-1|TRBJ2-5|-|-
TGCAGCGTCCTCGGGGGGCGGGGGCAAGAGACCCAGTACTTC
CSVLGGRGQETQYF
>20|TRBV10-3|TRBJ1-3|-|TRBD1
TGTGCCATCAGTGCCGCGGGGGGACAGGTGCCGACTCTCTCTGGAAACACCATATATTTT
CAISAAGGQVPTLSGNTIYF
>12|TRBV9|TRBJ1-1|-|-
TGTGCCAGCAGTAGCTCCCCGGCCGAAGCTTTCTTT
CASSSSPAEAFF
>14|TRBV18|TRBJ2-5|-|-
TGTGCCAGCTCACCCCCCGGAGGGATAGAGACCCAGTACTTC
CASSPPGGIETQYF
>15|TRBV5-4|TRBJ2-6|-|-
TGTGCCAGCAGCTTCAGGGGACCTGGGGCCAACGTCCTGACTTTC
CASSFRGPGANVLTF
>17|TRBV5-4|TRBJ2-5|-|TRBD2
TGTGCCAGCAGCCACGGGACTAGCGGGGGGGCCAGGGAGACCCAGTACTTC
CASSHGTSGGARETQYF
>15|TRBV2|TRBJ2-3|-|TRBD2
TGTGCCAGCAGGACGGGACTAGCGGTGCCGGATACGCAGTATTTT
CASRTGLAVPDTQYF
>16|TRBV7-3|TRBJ2-3|-|-
TGTGCCAGCAGCTTGAGGGGGGTAGTTAGCACAGATACGCAGTATTTT
CASSLRGVVSTDTQYF
>15|TRBV7-9|TRBJ1-4|few|-
TGTGCCAGCAGCCCGTTTACAGGCTTGGATGAAAAACTGTTTTTT
CASSPFTGLDEKLFF
>12|TRBV7-9|TRBJ1-4|-|-
TGTGCCAGCAGCTTGCCGGGCGAAAAACTGTTTTTT
CASSLPGEKLFF
>14|TRBV5-1|TRBJ1-1|-|TRBD1
TGCGCCAGCAGCTACACTACAGGGGCTGCTGAAGCTTTCTTT
CASSYTTGAAEAFF
>13|TRBV5-1|TRBJ1-2|-|-
TGCGCCAGCAGCCAAACAGGGAACTATGGCTACACCTTC
CASSQTGNYGYTF
>15|TRBV24-1|TRBJ1-1|-|TRBD1
TGTGCCACCAGTGATTCGGGACAGGGGGCTACTGAAGCTTTCTTT
CATSDSGQGATEAFF
>14|TRBV6-5|TRBJ2-7|-|-
TGTGCCAGCAGTTACCAACGAAGGCCTCGCGAGCAGTACTTC
CASSYQRRPREQYF
>15|TRBV7-8|TRBJ2-3|-|-
TGTGCCAGCAGCCCGCCGGGGGCTTGGCCAGATACGCAGTATTTT
CASSPPGAWPDTQYF
>15|TRBV4-1|TRBJ1-1|few|TRBD1
TGCGCCAGCAGCCAAGATAGCGGACAGGGTGGTGAAGCTTTCTTT
CASSQDSGQGGEAFF
>11|TRBV6-5|TRBJ1-1|-|-
TGTGCCAGCAGTTACAATCGGCAAGCTTTCTTT
CASSYNRQAFF
>14|TRBV7-9|TRBJ2-2|-|TRBD1
TGTGCCAGCAGCGCCAACAGGGGAACCGGGGAGCTGTTTTTT
CASSANRGTGELFF
>14|TRBV7-9|TRBJ2-7|few|TRBD2
TGTGCCAGCAGCTCCAGCGGGAGTTCCTACGAGCAGTACTTC
CASSSSGSSYEQYF